The rows below give T cell receptor beta chains drawn from one sample of a study of blood T cells in healthy people across ages. One entry per CDR3 protein results from TCRdb running MiXCR on the 5' RACE reads. The sample includes over 450,000 distinct CDR3 sequences, around 24% of them seen just once. This same sample was also part of a study on T cells of mothers and their children.

Sequencing used blood. These receptors all stem from a boy aged 5-17 years in good health. Both conserved end residues are part of each CDR3. The order of the fields is V gene, J gene, clone size, D gene, CDR3 protein, CDR3 DNA. A D gene is named only where the DNA matches it firmly. Clone size is given for some rows only: seen once, a few or many times, or a class if the clone is expanded.

v_gene: TRBV3-1; j_gene: TRBJ1-1; abundance: few; d_gene: -; CDR3aa: CTSSQEQGGTEAFF; CDR3nt: TGTACCAGCAGCCAAGAACAGGGAGGGACTGAAGCTTTCTTT
v_gene: TRBV4-2; j_gene: TRBJ1-2; abundance: few; d_gene: -; CDR3aa: CASSQDGTENHYGYTF; CDR3nt: TGTGCCAGCAGCCAAGACGGGACGGAAAACCACTATGGCTACACCTTC
v_gene: TRBV14; j_gene: TRBJ1-2; abundance: once; d_gene: TRBD1; CDR3aa: CASSQVTLPTGGGYTF; CDR3nt: TGTGCCAGCAGCCAAGTAACCCTCCCGACAGGGGGCGGCTACACCTTC
v_gene: TRBV7-9; j_gene: TRBJ1-2; abundance: few; d_gene: -; CDR3aa: CASSPGGSSNYGYTF; CDR3nt: TGTGCCAGCAGCCCCGGGGGCAGTTCTAACTATGGCTACACCTTC
v_gene: TRBV4-3; j_gene: TRBJ1-3; abundance: -; d_gene: -; CDR3aa: CASSQDPGGFGNTIYF; CDR3nt: TGCGCCAGCAGCCAAGATCCGGGCGGGTTTGGAAACACCATATATTTT
v_gene: TRBV9; j_gene: TRBJ2-2; abundance: -; d_gene: -; CDR3aa: CASSVDLGTGELFF; CDR3nt: TGTGCCAGCAGCGTAGATTTGGGGACCGGGGAGCTGTTTTTT
v_gene: TRBV14; j_gene: TRBJ2-1; abundance: few; d_gene: TRBD2; CDR3aa: CASSPGLEYREQFF; CDR3nt: TGTGCCAGCAGCCCGGGACTAGAGTATCGTGAGCAGTTCTTC
v_gene: TRBV7-9; j_gene: TRBJ1-1; abundance: few; d_gene: -; CDR3aa: CASSFRGGMNTEAFF; CDR3nt: TGTGCCAGCAGCTTTCGGGGGGGCATGAACACTGAAGCTTTCTTT
v_gene: TRBV29-1; j_gene: TRBJ2-7; abundance: many; d_gene: -; CDR3aa: CSVRWRSSYEQYF; CDR3nt: TGCAGCGTGAGATGGCGCTCATCCTACGAGCAGTACTTC
v_gene: TRBV7-9; j_gene: TRBJ1-6; abundance: few; d_gene: -; CDR3aa: CASSPSWDSNSPLHF; CDR3nt: TGTGCCAGCAGCCCGAGCTGGGACTCCAATTCACCCCTCCACTTT
v_gene: TRBV20-1; j_gene: TRBJ2-1; abundance: -; d_gene: -; CDR3aa: CSAPGEGRRYNEQFF; CDR3nt: TGCAGTGCCCCCGGAGAGGGGAGGAGATACAATGAGCAGTTCTTC
v_gene: TRBV12-3/TRBV12-4; j_gene: TRBJ1-6; abundance: -; d_gene: -; CDR3aa: CASEQAGSPLHF; CDR3nt: TGTGCCAGCGAACAGGCGGGTTCACCCCTCCACTTT
v_gene: TRBV28; j_gene: TRBJ2-5; abundance: few; d_gene: TRBD1; CDR3aa: CASSLMDRGQETQYF; CDR3nt: TGTGCCAGCAGTTTAATGGACAGGGGGCAGGAGACCCAGTACTTC
v_gene: TRBV28; j_gene: TRBJ1-2; abundance: few; d_gene: -; CDR3aa: CASSPDSDGLGGYTF; CDR3nt: TGTGCCAGCAGTCCGGACTCGGACGGTCTAGGGGGCTACACCTTC
v_gene: TRBV9; j_gene: TRBJ1-4; abundance: -; d_gene: -; CDR3aa: CASSRTGNANEKLFF; CDR3nt: TGTGCCAGCAGCAGAACAGGGAATGCTAATGAAAAACTGTTTTTT
v_gene: TRBV10-3; j_gene: TRBJ2-7; abundance: -; d_gene: -; CDR3aa: CAIRGSYRGDEQYF; CDR3nt: TGTGCCATCAGGGGGTCTTATCGCGGGGACGAGCAGTACTTC
v_gene: TRBV7-2; j_gene: TRBJ1-4; abundance: -; d_gene: -; CDR3aa: CASSFSGFNEKLFF; CDR3nt: TGTGCCAGCAGCTTTTCAGGGTTCAATGAAAAACTGTTTTTT
v_gene: TRBV19; j_gene: TRBJ2-2; abundance: many; d_gene: -; CDR3aa: CASSMALGNTGELFF; CDR3nt: TGTGCCAGTAGTATGGCCCTAGGGAACACCGGGGAGCTGTTTTTT
v_gene: TRBV9; j_gene: TRBJ2-7; abundance: -; d_gene: -; CDR3aa: CASSVEPITSEQYF; CDR3nt: TGTGCCAGCAGCGTAGAACCCATAACTAGCGAGCAGTACTTC
v_gene: TRBV4-3; j_gene: TRBJ2-3; abundance: few; d_gene: TRBD1; CDR3aa: CASSQDTGTGYTDTQYF; CDR3nt: TGCGCCAGCAGCCAAGATACCGGGACAGGGTACACAGATACGCAGTATTTT
v_gene: TRBV28; j_gene: TRBJ2-7; abundance: few; d_gene: -; CDR3aa: CASSRDLPTYEQYF; CDR3nt: TGTGCCAGCAGCCGGGACCTTCCCACCTACGAGCAGTACTTC
v_gene: TRBV3-1; j_gene: TRBJ2-5; abundance: few; d_gene: -; CDR3aa: CASSTKTWGQETQYF; CDR3nt: TGTGCCAGCTCGACCAAGACTTGGGGGCAAGAGACCCAGTACTTC
v_gene: TRBV4-3; j_gene: TRBJ2-1; abundance: few; d_gene: -; CDR3aa: CASSQDIVRENSEQFF; CDR3nt: TGCGCCAGCAGCCAAGATATTGTACGGGAAAATTCAGAGCAGTTCTTC
v_gene: TRBV7-9; j_gene: TRBJ2-5; abundance: many; d_gene: TRBD2; CDR3aa: CASSSFSGRAIGETQYF; CDR3nt: TGTGCCAGCAGCTCCTTTAGCGGGAGGGCCATTGGAGAGACCCAGTACTTC
v_gene: TRBV20-1; j_gene: TRBJ2-1; abundance: few; d_gene: TRBD2; CDR3aa: CSARSWGLAGPNEQFF; CDR3nt: TGCAGTGCTAGATCTTGGGGACTAGCGGGACCCAATGAGCAGTTCTTC
v_gene: TRBV20-1; j_gene: TRBJ2-7; abundance: few; d_gene: -; CDR3aa: CSARSGAEQYF; CDR3nt: TGCAGTGCTAGGTCGGGGGCCGAGCAGTACTTC
v_gene: TRBV3-1; j_gene: TRBJ1-2; abundance: -; d_gene: -; CDR3aa: CASSQDGASGGYTF; CDR3nt: TGTGCCAGCAGCCAAGATGGCGCCTCGGGGGGCTACACCTTC
v_gene: TRBV7-9; j_gene: TRBJ1-1; abundance: -; d_gene: -; CDR3aa: CASSLSASDEAFF; CDR3nt: TGTGCCAGCAGCTTATCGGCTTCGGATGAAGCTTTCTTT
v_gene: TRBV7-2; j_gene: TRBJ2-1; abundance: -; d_gene: TRBD1; CDR3aa: CASSTQGALSYNEQFF; CDR3nt: TGTGCCAGCAGCACACAGGGGGCCCTCTCCTACAATGAGCAGTTCTTC
v_gene: TRBV24-1; j_gene: TRBJ2-3; abundance: few; d_gene: TRBD2; CDR3aa: CATSDHWGLAGPGSFDTQYF; CDR3nt: TGTGCCACCAGTGATCACTGGGGACTAGCGGGACCCGGGTCTTTCGATACGCAGTATTTT
v_gene: TRBV7-9; j_gene: TRBJ2-2; abundance: few; d_gene: -; CDR3aa: CASSPAPATGELFF; CDR3nt: TGTGCCAGCAGCCCGGCCCCCGCCACCGGGGAGCTGTTTTTT
v_gene: TRBV7-3; j_gene: TRBJ2-2; abundance: few; d_gene: -; CDR3aa: CASSLRQGRIGTGELFF; CDR3nt: TGTGCCAGCAGCTTAAGGCAGGGACGAATCGGGACCGGGGAGCTGTTTTTT
v_gene: TRBV10-3; j_gene: TRBJ2-7; abundance: few; d_gene: TRBD1; CDR3aa: CAISWTGESGEQYF; CDR3nt: TGTGCCATCAGTTGGACAGGGGAAAGCGGCGAGCAGTACTTC
v_gene: TRBV7-9; j_gene: TRBJ2-7; abundance: few; d_gene: -; CDR3aa: CASSLDRLGGQYF; CDR3nt: TGTGCCAGCAGCTTAGACAGATTGGGAGGGCAGTACTTC
v_gene: TRBV18; j_gene: TRBJ2-1; abundance: -; d_gene: TRBD1; CDR3aa: CASSSDRRHDNEQFF; CDR3nt: TGTGCCAGCTCATCGGACAGGCGCCATGACAATGAGCAGTTCTTC
v_gene: TRBV29-1; j_gene: TRBJ2-2; abundance: -; d_gene: -; CDR3aa: CSVVGSTGELFF; CDR3nt: TGCAGCGTTGTGGGATCCACCGGGGAGCTGTTTTTT
v_gene: TRBV28; j_gene: TRBJ2-1; abundance: few; d_gene: TRBD2; CDR3aa: CASSSLAGEQFF; CDR3nt: TGTGCCAGCAGTTCACTAGCGGGTGAGCAGTTCTTC
v_gene: TRBV28; j_gene: TRBJ2-3; abundance: few; d_gene: TRBD2; CDR3aa: CASSSGTSGRVVDTQYF; CDR3nt: TGTGCCAGCAGCTCCGGGACTAGCGGGAGGGTGGTGGATACGCAGTATTTT
v_gene: TRBV28; j_gene: TRBJ2-7; abundance: -; d_gene: -; CDR3aa: CASSVIFGDSTGNYEQYF; CDR3nt: TGTGCCAGCAGCGTAATTTTTGGGGACTCGACAGGCAACTACGAGCAGTACTTC
v_gene: TRBV2; j_gene: TRBJ2-5; abundance: many; d_gene: -; CDR3aa: CASSELAGTQETQYF; CDR3nt: TGTGCCAGCAGTGAATTGGCGGGAACCCAAGAGACCCAGTACTTC
v_gene: TRBV10-3; j_gene: TRBJ2-5; abundance: -; d_gene: -; CDR3aa: CATQGGETQYF; CDR3nt: TGTGCCACTCAGGGTGGGGAGACCCAGTACTTC
v_gene: TRBV30; j_gene: TRBJ2-1; abundance: -; d_gene: -; CDR3aa: CAWSYGAASVESQFF; CDR3nt: TGTGCCTGGAGTTACGGGGCCGCCAGCGTAGAAAGTCAGTTCTTC
v_gene: TRBV20-1; j_gene: TRBJ2-7; abundance: -; d_gene: -; CDR3aa: CSARGLLGIGTYEQYF; CDR3nt: TGCAGTGCTAGGGGGCTGCTGGGAATTGGGACCTACGAGCAGTACTTC